The source of this T cell receptor beta chain is a study of T cell changes during pregnancy in multiple sclerosis. Clones were read by immunoSEQ multiplex PCR, and TCRdb kept only the in-frame ones, dropping some. The sample contains tens of thousands of clones, around 90% of which appear only once. The CDR3 loop spans 15 amino acids. Germline lookup yields CDR1 ENHRY and CDR2 SYGVKD. V was trimmed by 3 bases and J by 0 bases, leaving 12 bases between them. This specimen consisted of peripheral blood, obtained before pregnancy. The V and J genes are TRBV10-3 and TRBJ2-7, with D possibly being TRBD1 (5 bases). The TCR was taken from a female donor with multiple sclerosis, enrolled in a pregnancy study. CDR3 loop: CAISDWQGSSYEQYF. CDR3 nucleotide sequence: TGTGCCATCAGTGATTGGCAGGGAAGCTCCTACGAGCAGTACTTC.